This T cell receptor beta chain was sequenced during a study of identical twins. TCRdb re-analysed the 5' RACE reads in MiXCR, keeping a single row per CDR3 protein. Of about 520,000 distinct CDR3 sequences listed, around 20% are singletons. These data were also reused for a study on T cells expressing NK-cell markers.

Sequences were obtained from CD4+ T cells sorted from blood. The sequence came from a young woman in good health.

In DNA, the CDR3 is TGTGCCAGCAGCCCTAGGACAGGGGGCGGGAACGAGCAGTACTTC. Encoded protein: CASSPRTGGGNEQYF. This sequence joins TRBV5-8 and TRBJ2-7; 11 bases align to TRBD1. With 4 bases clipped from V and 5 bases from J, the junction kept 8 bases outside the gene matches. This CDR3 contains 15 residues. Germline V gene lookup returns CDR1 SGHTS and CDR2 YDEGEE. The full variable domain, completed using reference TRBV5-8 and TRBJ2-7, is EAGVTQSPTHLIKTRGQQATLRCSPISGHTSVYWYQQALGLGLQFLLWYDEGEERNRGNFPPRFSGRQFPNYSSELNVNALELEDSALYLCASSPRTGGGNEQYFGPGTRLTVT.